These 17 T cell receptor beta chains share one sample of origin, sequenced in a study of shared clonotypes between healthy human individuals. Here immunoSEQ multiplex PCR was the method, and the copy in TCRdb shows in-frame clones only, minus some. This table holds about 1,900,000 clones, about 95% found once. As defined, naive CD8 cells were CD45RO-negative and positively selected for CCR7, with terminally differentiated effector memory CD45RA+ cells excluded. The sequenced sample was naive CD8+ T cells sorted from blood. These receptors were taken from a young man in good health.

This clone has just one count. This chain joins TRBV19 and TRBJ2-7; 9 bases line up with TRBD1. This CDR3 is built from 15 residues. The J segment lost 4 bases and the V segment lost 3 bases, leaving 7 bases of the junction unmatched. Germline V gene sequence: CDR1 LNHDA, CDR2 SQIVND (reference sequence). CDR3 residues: CASSIFLGQGYEQYF. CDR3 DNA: TGTGCCAGTAGTATCTTCCTGGGACAGGGATACGAGCAGTACTTC.

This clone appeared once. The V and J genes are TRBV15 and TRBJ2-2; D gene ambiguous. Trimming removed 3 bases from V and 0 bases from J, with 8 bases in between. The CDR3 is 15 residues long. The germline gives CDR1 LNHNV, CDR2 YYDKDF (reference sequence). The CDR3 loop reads CATSSPSSNTGELFF. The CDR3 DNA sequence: TGTGCCACCAGCAGTCCCTCCTCGAACACCGGGGAGCTGTTTTTT.

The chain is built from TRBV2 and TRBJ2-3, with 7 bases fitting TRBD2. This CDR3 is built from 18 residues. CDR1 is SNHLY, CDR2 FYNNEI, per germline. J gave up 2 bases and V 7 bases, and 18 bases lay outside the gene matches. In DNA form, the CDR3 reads TGTGCCAGCATCAACAAATTTGGACTAGAAATAACCACAGATACGCAGTATTTT. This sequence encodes CASINKFGLEITTDTQYF. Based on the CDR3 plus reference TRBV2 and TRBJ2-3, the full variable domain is EPEVTQTPSHQVTQMGQEVILRCVPISNHLYFYWYRQILGQKVEFLVSFYNNEISEKSEIFDDQFSVERPDGSNFTLKIRSTKLEDSAMYFCASINKFGLEITTDTQYFGPGTRLTVL.

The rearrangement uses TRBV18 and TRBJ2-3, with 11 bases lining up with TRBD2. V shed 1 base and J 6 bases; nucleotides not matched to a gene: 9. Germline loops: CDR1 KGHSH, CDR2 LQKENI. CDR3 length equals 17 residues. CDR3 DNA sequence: TGTGCCAGCTCACCACATATTCAGTCTAGCGGGAGGGATACGCAGTATTTT. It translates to CASSPHIQSSGRDTQYF.

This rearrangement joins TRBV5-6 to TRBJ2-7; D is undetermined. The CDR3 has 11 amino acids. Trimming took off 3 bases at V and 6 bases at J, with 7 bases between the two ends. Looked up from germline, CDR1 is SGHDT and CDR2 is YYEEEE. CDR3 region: CASSSPTEQYF. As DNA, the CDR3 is TGTGCCAGCAGCTCGCCCACCGAGCAGTACTTC.

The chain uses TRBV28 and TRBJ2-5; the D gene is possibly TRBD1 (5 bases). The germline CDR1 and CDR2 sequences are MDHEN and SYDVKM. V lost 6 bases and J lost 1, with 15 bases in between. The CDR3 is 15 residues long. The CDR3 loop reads CASSPFWTPQETQYF. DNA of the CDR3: TGTGCCAGCAGCCCCTTTTGGACACCCCAAGAGACCCAGTACTTC.

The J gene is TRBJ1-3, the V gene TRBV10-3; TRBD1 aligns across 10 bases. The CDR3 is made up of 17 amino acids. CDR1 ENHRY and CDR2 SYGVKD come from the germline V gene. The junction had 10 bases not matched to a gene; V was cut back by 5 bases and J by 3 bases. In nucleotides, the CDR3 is TGTGCCATCAGTTTCTCGCCCGGGACAGGGGATGGAAACACCATATATTTT. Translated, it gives CAISFSPGTGDGNTIYF.

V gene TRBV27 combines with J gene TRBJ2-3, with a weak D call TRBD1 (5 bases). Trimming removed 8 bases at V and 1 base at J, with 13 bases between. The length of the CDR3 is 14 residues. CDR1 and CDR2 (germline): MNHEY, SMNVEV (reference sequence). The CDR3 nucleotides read TGTGCCAGCCACCAGGGTGACGGCACAGATACGCAGTATTTT. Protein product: CASHQGDGTDTQYF.

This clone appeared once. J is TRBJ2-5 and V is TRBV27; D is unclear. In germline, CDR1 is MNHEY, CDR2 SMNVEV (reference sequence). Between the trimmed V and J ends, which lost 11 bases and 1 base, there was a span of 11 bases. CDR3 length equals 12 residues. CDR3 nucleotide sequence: TGTGCCTGTGGAATCTTCCAAGAGACCCAGTACTTC. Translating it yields CACGIFQETQYF.

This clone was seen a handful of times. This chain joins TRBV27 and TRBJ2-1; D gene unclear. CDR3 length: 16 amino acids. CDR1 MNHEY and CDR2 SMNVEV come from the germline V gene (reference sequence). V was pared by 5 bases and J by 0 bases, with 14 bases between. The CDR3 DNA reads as TGTGCCAGCAGTCCACCCCCCCAGAGCTCCTACAATGAGCAGTTCTTC. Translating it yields CASSPPPQSSYNEQFF.

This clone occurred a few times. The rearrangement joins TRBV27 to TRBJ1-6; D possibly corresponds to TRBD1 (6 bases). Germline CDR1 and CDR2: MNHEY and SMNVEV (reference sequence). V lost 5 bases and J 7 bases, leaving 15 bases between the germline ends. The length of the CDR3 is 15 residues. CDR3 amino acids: CASSAMTGANSPLHF. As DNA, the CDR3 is TGTGCCAGCAGTGCGATGACAGGTGCGAATTCACCCCTCCACTTT.

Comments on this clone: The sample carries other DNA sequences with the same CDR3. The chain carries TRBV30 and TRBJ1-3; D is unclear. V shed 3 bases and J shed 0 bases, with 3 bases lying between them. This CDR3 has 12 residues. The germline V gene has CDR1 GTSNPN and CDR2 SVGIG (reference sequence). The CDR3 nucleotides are TGTGCCTGGAGCCCCTCTGGAAACACCATATATTTT. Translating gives CAWSPSGNTIYF.

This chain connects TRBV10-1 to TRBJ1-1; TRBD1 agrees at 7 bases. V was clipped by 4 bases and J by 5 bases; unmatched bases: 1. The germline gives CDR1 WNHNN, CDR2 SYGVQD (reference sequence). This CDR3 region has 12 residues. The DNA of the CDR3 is TGCGCCAGCAGTGCAGGGGGGACTGAAGCTTTCTTT. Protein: CASSAGGTEAFF.

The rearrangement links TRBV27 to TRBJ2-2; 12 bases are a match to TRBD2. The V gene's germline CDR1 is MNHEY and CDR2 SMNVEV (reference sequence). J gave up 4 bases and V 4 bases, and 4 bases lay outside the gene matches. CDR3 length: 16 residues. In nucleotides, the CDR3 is TGTGCCAGCAGTTCAAGACTAGCGGGAGCCACCGGGGAGCTGTTTTTT. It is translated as CASSSRLAGATGELFF.

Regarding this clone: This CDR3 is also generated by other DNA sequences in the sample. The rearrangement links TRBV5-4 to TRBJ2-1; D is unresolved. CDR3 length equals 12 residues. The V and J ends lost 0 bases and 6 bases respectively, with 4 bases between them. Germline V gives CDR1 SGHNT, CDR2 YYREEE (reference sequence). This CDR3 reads CASSLASNEQFF. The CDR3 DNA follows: TGTGCCAGCAGCTTGGCCTCCAATGAGCAGTTCTTC.

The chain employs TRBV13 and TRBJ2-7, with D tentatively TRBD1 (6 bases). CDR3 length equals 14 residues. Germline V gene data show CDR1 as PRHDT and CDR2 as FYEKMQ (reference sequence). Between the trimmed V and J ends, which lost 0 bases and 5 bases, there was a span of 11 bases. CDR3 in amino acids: CASSLGQGLDEQYF. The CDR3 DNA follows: TGTGCCAGCAGCTTAGGCCAGGGGTTGGACGAGCAGTACTTC.

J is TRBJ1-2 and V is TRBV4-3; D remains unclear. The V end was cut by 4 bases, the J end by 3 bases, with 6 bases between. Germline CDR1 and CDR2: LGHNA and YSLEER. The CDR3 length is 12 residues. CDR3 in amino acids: CASSLGDYGYTF. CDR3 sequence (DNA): TGCGCCAGCAGCCTTGGGGACTATGGCTACACCTTC.